This record covers a single T cell receptor beta chain. Antigen: not known. The repertoire was sequenced with immunoSEQ multiplex PCR; TCRdb's copy has only in-frame clones and lacks some. This sample has more than 80,000 clones, with 91% found just once. The CDR3 runs 12 residues. Germline lookup yields CDR1 MNHNY and CDR2 SVGAGI (reference sequence). V was clipped by 7 bases and J by 2 bases, with 9 bases between them. The sample originates from a study of OX40 agonist ivuxolimab in advanced cancers. For the study at large: Six ivuxolimab dose levels, 0.01 to 10 mg/kg, were given intravenously every 2 weeks. Among those treated, three patients had partial responses, one with hepatocellular carcinoma and two with cutaneous melanoma. Study-wide results and limits: Clones of CD4+ and CD8+ blood T cells grew by week 6 at doses of 0.1 to 3.0 mg/kg.

This specimen was CD4+ or CD8+ T cells sorted from blood, taken in a trial of the OX40 agonist ivuxolimab. This chain connects TRBV6-6 to TRBJ2-7; D remains ambiguous. The receptor was isolated from an adult with an advanced solid tumor such as melanoma, head and neck, liver or kidney cancer. Here the CDR3 reads CASISQAYEQYF. In DNA, the CDR3 is TGTGCCAGCATAAGTCAGGCCTACGAGCAGTACTTC.